A single sample gave rise to the 29 T cell receptor beta chains below, sequenced in a study of blood T cell repertoires in COVID-19. Measured with immunoSEQ multiplex PCR; TCRdb has only the in-frame clones, and not every one. The sample has fewer than 40,000 clones, approximately 92% seen once; the top ten hold roughly 28%. The sample consisted of peripheral blood. These receptors were taken from a man aged 80 or over with acute or convalescent COVID-19.

The CDR3 sequence is CASRPSESGETQYF. CDR3 in DNA: TGTGCCAGCAGACCCTCGGAATCGGGGGAGACCCAGTACTTC. The rearrangement links TRBV6-5 to TRBJ2-5; tentatively, D is TRBD2 (5 bases). CDR1 is MNHEY and CDR2 is SVGAGI in the germline V gene. The CDR3 sequence is 14 residues long. V lost 6 bases, J lost 5 bases, and 16 bases lay in between.

The genes are TRBV7-2 and TRBJ2-7, with TRBD2 identical over 9 bases. The V gene end was trimmed by 5 bases and the J gene end by 6 bases; junction bases not matched to a gene: 8. Per germline, CDR1 SGHTA and CDR2 FQGNSA. The CDR3 loop spans 14 amino acids. The CDR3 spells CASSHASGDLEQYF. In DNA, the CDR3 is TGTGCCAGCAGCCACGCTAGCGGGGACCTCGAGCAGTACTTC.

This chain joins TRBV11-1 and TRBJ2-3; maybe TRBD2 (5 bases). This CDR3 is built from 15 residues. Trimming shortened V by 1 base and J by 2 bases, and 10 bases separated the two germline ends. The V gene's germline CDR1 is SGHAT and CDR2 FQDESV (reference sequence). CDR3 sequence (DNA): TGTGCCAGCAGCTTAGATCCGGGGATCACAGATACGCAGTATTTT. This sequence encodes CASSLDPGITDTQYF.

The chain carries TRBV5-1 and TRBJ1-6; possibly TRBD1 for D (5 bases). This CDR3 contains 17 residues. Per germline, CDR1 SGHRS and CDR2 YFSETQ. Trimming took 3 bases from V and 5 from J, leaving 18 bases between them. The CDR3 DNA reads TGCGCCAGCAGCTGGGGGGACCACAGCGCCCATAATTCACCCCTCCACTTT. Encoded protein: CASSWGDHSAHNSPLHF.

This chain connects TRBV5-1 to TRBJ1-1; D is unresolved. Germline CDR1 SGHRS, CDR2 YFSETQ. This CDR3 is 14 amino acids long. The ends were cut back, 1 base at V and 3 bases at J, with 10 bases in the middle. CDR3 in DNA: TGCGCCAGCAGCTTGATTCAGGCTGACACTGAAGCTTTCTTT. It yields the protein CASSLIQADTEAFF. Looking up the rest from reference TRBV5-1 and TRBJ1-1 gives the full variable domain: KAGVTQTPRYLIKTRGQQVTLSCSPISGHRSVSWYQQTPGQGLQFLFEYFSETQRNKGNFPGRFSGRQFSNSRSEMNVSTLELGDSALYLCASSLIQADTEAFFGQGTRLTVV.

The chain uses TRBV28 and TRBJ1-5; possibly TRBD1 for D (5 bases). V lost 3 bases and J lost 2, with 14 bases in between. The CDR3 spans 16 residues. CDR1 is MDHEN, CDR2 SYDVKM, per germline. CDR3 in amino acids: CASSLGGRIGNQPQHF. The CDR3 DNA reads as TGTGCCAGCAGTTTGGGGGGAAGGATCGGCAATCAGCCCCAGCATTTT.

The chain uses TRBV29-1 and TRBJ1-5; no definite D call. Germline lookup yields CDR1 SQVTM and CDR2 ANQGSEA. V lost 4 bases to trimming and J lost 5 bases, with 6 bases between them. The length of the CDR3 is 11 residues. This chain's CDR3 is CSVGGDQPQHF. The CDR3 DNA reads TGCAGCGTTGGCGGGGATCAGCCCCAGCATTTT.

The CDR3 spells CASSVGVSSYNEQFF. DNA for the CDR3: TGTGCCAGCAGCGTCGGAGTGTCGTCCTACAATGAGCAGTTCTTC. The rearrangement uses TRBV9 and TRBJ2-1; D is unresolved. This CDR3 region has 15 residues. V was pared by 2 bases and J by 1 base, with 10 bases between. Germline CDR1 reads SGDLS; CDR2 reads YYNGEE.

V gene TRBV18 combines with J gene TRBJ1-2; 9 nucleotides agree with TRBD1. CDR1 and CDR2 from the germline V gene are KGHSH and LQKENI. V lost 2 bases and J lost 3; bases outside the gene matches: 4. The CDR3 is 15 residues long. The CDR3 sequence is CASSPRDRAHYGYTF. CDR3 DNA sequence: TGTGCCAGCTCACCAAGGGACAGGGCACACTATGGCTACACCTTC.

The J gene is TRBJ2-1, the V gene TRBV5-1; the match to TRBD2 covers 8 bases. V lost 7 bases and J lost 6; bases outside the gene matches: 9. Germline lookup yields CDR1 SGHRS and CDR2 YFSETQ. This CDR3 comprises 14 residues. The CDR3 reads CASHGVAGTNEQFF. The CDR3 coding sequence is TGCGCCAGCCATGGGGTAGCGGGGACCAATGAGCAGTTCTTC.

The chain links TRBV7-8 to TRBJ1-2, with 7 bases identical to TRBD1. Germline values: CDR1 SGHVS, CDR2 FQNEAQ. V was pared by 7 bases and J by 8 bases, with 13 bases of the junction left unmatched. The CDR3 sequence is 14 residues long. CDR3 nucleotide sequence: TGTGCCAGCACTACAGGGGACATTCAGGGAGGCTACACCTTC. It codes for CASTTGDIQGGYTF.

The genes are TRBV19 and TRBJ1-1, with no clear D. The length of the CDR3 is 13 residues. Trimming took 5 bases from V and 13 from J, leaving 20 bases between them. Germline loops: CDR1 LNHDA, CDR2 SQIVND (reference sequence). This CDR3 is CASSPPGPLSVFF. The CDR3, as DNA: TGTGCCAGTAGTCCCCCGGGTCCCTTGTCGGTTTTCTTT. Based on the CDR3 plus reference TRBV19 and TRBJ1-1, the full variable domain is DGGITQSPKYLFRKEGQNVTLSCEQNLNHDAMYWYRQDPGQGLRLIYYSQIVNDFQKGDIAEGYSVSREKKESFPLTVTSAQKNPTAFYLCASSPPGPLSVFFGQGTRLTVV.

Only one count was recorded for this clone. The rearrangement links TRBV5-1 to TRBJ2-2; 7 bases line up with TRBD1. Germline V gene sequence: CDR1 SGHRS, CDR2 YFSETQ. With V trimmed by 4 bases and J by 3 bases, 9 bases remained unmatched. The CDR3 contains 16 residues. The CDR3: CASSPPGQTHTGELFF. In DNA, the CDR3 is TGCGCCAGCAGCCCGCCGGGACAGACCCACACCGGGGAGCTGTTTTTT.

The chain employs TRBV4-1 and TRBJ1-2; tentatively, D is TRBD1 (6 bases). This CDR3 contains 15 residues. Per germline, CDR1 MGHRA and CDR2 YSYEKL. V was shortened by 3 bases and J by 3 bases, with 14 bases between the two germline ends. CDR3 loop: CASSQEHRADYGYTF. CDR3 bases: TGCGCCAGCAGCCAGGAACACAGGGCTGACTATGGCTACACCTTC.

The chain recombines TRBV4-1 with TRBJ1-6; D might be TRBD1 (5 bases). Per the germline V gene, CDR1 is MGHRA and CDR2 is YSYEKL. V dropped 0 bases and J dropped 4 bases, with 7 bases sitting between them. This CDR3 contains 15 residues. The CDR3 here is CASSQDGQYNSPLHF. The CDR3 nucleotides are TGCGCCAGCAGCCAAGACGGACAATATAATTCACCCCTCCACTTT.

The chain links TRBV18 to TRBJ1-2, with D perhaps TRBD1 (5 bases). Germline CDR1 KGHSH, CDR2 LQKENI. This CDR3 spans 13 amino acids. V gave up 2 bases and J gave up 3 bases, with 7 bases separating them. CDR3 sequence (DNA): TGTGCCAGCTCACCAGGGGCGGACTATGGCTACACCTTC. Translation: CASSPGADYGYTF.

V usage is TRBV5-4 and J usage is TRBJ2-7, with 13 bases aligning to TRBD2. The CDR3 is made up of 18 amino acids. Germline V gene data show CDR1 as SGHNT and CDR2 as YYREEE (reference sequence). V shed 0 bases and J 7 bases; nucleotides not matched to a gene: 13. The CDR3 region has the DNA TGTGCCAGCAGCTTGGCCTTCAGAGGACTAGCGGGAGCGGGGGAGCAGTACTTC. Its translation: CASSLAFRGLAGAGEQYF.

The J gene is TRBJ2-7, the V gene TRBV10-1, with D perhaps TRBD1 (5 bases). The CDR3 loop spans 13 amino acids. Trimming stripped 4 bases from V and 2 bases from J, with 9 bases between. Per the germline V gene, CDR1 is WNHNN and CDR2 is SYGVQD (reference sequence). Written as DNA, the CDR3 is TGCGCCAGCAGTGGACAGAATACCTACGAGCAGTACTTC. Its protein product is CASSGQNTYEQYF.

The chain is built from TRBV9 and TRBJ2-3; a weak D match, TRBD2 (5 bases). The CDR3 contains 13 residues. Germline V CDR1 and CDR2: SGDLS, YYNGEE. Trimming pared 9 bases from V and 0 bases from J, leaving 11 bases between. CDR3 DNA sequence: TGTGCCAACTCGCGGGTTAGCACAGATACGCAGTATTTT. Encoded protein: CANSRVSTDTQYF.

V usage is TRBV12-5 and J usage is TRBJ1-2; D gene ambiguous. The CDR3 has 11 residues. Trimming stripped 10 bases from V and 8 bases from J, with 14 bases between. CDR1 and CDR2 (germline): LGHNT, FRNRAP. This CDR3 reads CATDEGSGYTF. The CDR3, as DNA: TGTGCTACCGACGAGGGTTCGGGCTACACCTTC.

This CDR3 is CASSLGQGISSPLHF. The CDR3 DNA reads as TGTGCCAGCAGCCTAGGACAGGGAATTTCTTCACCCCTCCACTTT. The rearrangement links TRBV7-9 to TRBJ1-6; TRBD1 matches at 8 bases. V shed 5 bases, J shed 9 bases, and the junction held 9 bases outside the gene matches. Germline V gene lookup returns CDR1 SEHNR and CDR2 FQNEAQ (reference sequence). CDR3 length equals 15 residues.

A few counts support this clone. The chain combines TRBV29-1 with TRBJ2-7, with TRBD2 identical over 7 bases. The CDR3 contains 13 residues. Looked up from germline, CDR1 is SQVTM and CDR2 is ANQGSEA. V dropped 6 bases and J dropped 3; count of bases not matched to a gene: 8. The CDR3 coding sequence is TGCAGCGTCGCGACGGGACTACGCTACGAGCAGTACTTC. It encodes CSVATGLRYEQYF.

This clone was seen more than once but under ten times. The rearrangement joins TRBV27 to TRBJ2-7; TRBD1 aligns across 7 bases. V was pared by 5 bases and J by 2 bases, with 9 bases of the junction left unmatched. The germline V gene has CDR1 MNHEY and CDR2 SMNVEV (reference sequence). The CDR3 consists of 15 residues. The CDR3 coding sequence is TGTGCCAGCAGTAAGCAAGGGGGCCAGGCCTACGAGCAGTACTTC. It is translated as CASSKQGGQAYEQYF.

In its sample, this clone was seen once. The CDR3 DNA reads TGCGCCAGCAAGGGGAGGGGACAGAACACTGAAGCTTTCTTT. This gives the protein CASKGRGQNTEAFF. The chain is built from TRBV10-2 and TRBJ1-1; D possibly corresponds to TRBD1 (6 bases). Trimming removed 7 bases at V and 1 base at J, with 13 bases between. The germline V gene encodes CDR1 WSHSY and CDR2 SAAADI. The CDR3 is made up of 14 amino acids.

The rearrangement uses TRBV5-1 and TRBJ1-1; D is perhaps TRBD1 (6 bases). The CDR3 runs 15 residues. CDR1 and CDR2 (germline): SGHRS, YFSETQ. Trimming took off 3 bases at V and 4 bases at J, with 16 bases between the two ends. The CDR3 DNA reads TGCGCCAGCAGCTGGGGGCCCGAGAGGGGCACTGAAGCTTTCTTT. Translating gives CASSWGPERGTEAFF.

This clone was detected once. The chain recombines TRBV27 with TRBJ1-1; 7 nucleotides align to TRBD1. The V gene's germline CDR1 is MNHEY and CDR2 SMNVEV (reference sequence). V shed 5 bases and J 4 bases; nucleotides not matched to a gene: 10. CDR3 size: 15 residues. The CDR3 DNA sequence: TGTGCCAGCAGTGCACCGGGACAGCTAGGCACTGAAGCTTTCTTT. Its protein is CASSAPGQLGTEAFF.

This chain uses TRBV7-9 with TRBJ1-3; 9 nucleotides align to TRBD1. There are 17 residues in the CDR3. The germline V gene encodes CDR1 SEHNR and CDR2 FQNEAQ (reference sequence). J gave up 9 bases and V 1 base, and 13 bases lay outside the gene matches. The CDR3, as DNA: TGTGCCAGCAGCTTAGGCGGGACAGGGCCTAGCCGAGGCACCATATATTTT. Translation: CASSLGGTGPSRGTIYF.

V and J are TRBV4-1 and TRBJ2-7, with TRBD2 as a possible D gene (5 bases). Deletions cut 1 base from V and 3 bases from J, with 7 bases between. The CDR3 has 13 residues. CDR1 and CDR2 from the germline V gene are MGHRA and YSYEKL. The CDR3 DNA sequence: TGCGCCAGCAGCCAAGCCGGGAACTACGAGCAGTACTTC. As protein: CASSQAGNYEQYF.

The chain uses TRBV27 and TRBJ1-5; the D gene is possibly TRBD1 (5 bases). The CDR3 has 15 residues. CDR1 and CDR2 from the germline V gene are MNHEY and SMNVEV (reference sequence). With 2 bases removed from V and 3 bases from J, the gap between germline ends came to 11 bases. The CDR3 protein is CASSLVGEDNQPQHF. For the CDR3, the DNA is TGTGCCAGCAGTTTAGTGGGGGAGGACAATCAGCCCCAGCATTTT.